The 29 T cell receptor beta chains given below trace back to one sample, sequenced in a study of Ad26.COV2.S vaccination and SARS-CoV-2 variants. Some clones are missing from TCRdb's copy, which holds only in-frame ones; the method was immunoSEQ multiplex PCR. The sample records some 520,000 clones, approximately 90% being singletons. The treatment denotes: some 19 received Ad26.COV2.S at low or high dose, single or two shots; several received placebo; per-sample allocation not given. Samples were taken on day 63 after the first vaccine or placebo injection. Sequenced here: peripheral blood, sampled in a trial of Ad26.COV2.S vaccine versus placebo. All receptors derive from a person aged 18-65 years who received the Ad26.COV2.S COVID-19 vaccine or a placebo.

The chain carries TRBV7-8 and TRBJ2-1; D remains unclear. The germline V and J ends were trimmed by 5 bases and 0 bases, with 11 bases remaining between them. This CDR3 has 15 amino acids. In germline, CDR1 is SGHVS, CDR2 FQNEAQ. CDR3 amino acids: CASSIDPSSYNEQFF. The CDR3 nucleotides read TGTGCCAGCAGCATAGACCCGAGCTCCTACAATGAGCAGTTCTTC.

In the case of this clone: The same CDR3 is also encoded by other DNA sequences in this sample. The chain joins TRBV28 to TRBJ2-7; no clear D. With 7 bases removed from V and 3 bases from J, the gap between germline ends came to 10 bases. Germline V gene data show CDR1 as MDHEN and CDR2 as SYDVKM. The CDR3 is made up of 12 amino acids. CDR3 protein: CASTGKIYEQYF. The CDR3 DNA reads TGTGCCAGCACGGGTAAAATCTACGAGCAGTACTTC. Combining the CDR3 with reference TRBV28 and TRBJ2-7 gives the whole variable domain DVKVTQSSRYLVKRTGEKVFLECVQDMDHENMFWYRQDPGLGLRLIYFSYDVKMKEKGDIPEGYSVSREKKERFSLILESASTNQTSMYLCASTGKIYEQYFGPGTRLTVT.

A remark on this clone: The same CDR3 arises from other DNA sequences in this sample as well. The rearrangement uses TRBV5-1 and TRBJ2-7; TRBD1 matches at 9 bases. The V segment lost 3 bases and the J segment 2 bases; nucleotides outside the gene matches: 3. CDR1 and CDR2 from the germline V gene are SGHRS and YFSETQ. CDR3 size: 14 residues. DNA for the CDR3: TGCGCCAGCAGCTCGGGACAGGGCCCCTACGAGCAGTACTTC. This encodes CASSSGQGPYEQYF.

The table lists this clone with a few counts. Other DNA variants within this sample encode the same CDR3. The gene calls are TRBV5-4 and TRBJ1-4; D not resolved. V lost 0 bases to trimming and J lost 0 bases, with 6 bases between them. This CDR3 is built from 15 residues. CDR1 is SGHNT and CDR2 is YYREEE in the germline V gene (reference sequence). The CDR3 nucleotides read TGTGCCAGCAGCTTGGGAGGGACAACTAATGAAAAACTGTTTTTT. Translation: CASSLGGTTNEKLFF. The full variable domain, rest sourced from reference TRBV5-4 and TRBJ1-4, is ETGVTQSPTHLIKTRGQQVTLRCSSQSGHNTVSWYQQALGQGPQFIFQYYREEENGRGNFPPRFSGLQFPNYSSELNVNALELDDSALYLCASSLGGTTNEKLFFGSGTQLSVL.

The chain joins TRBV24-1 to TRBJ2-2; D gene unclear. Germline CDR1 and CDR2: KGHDR and SFDVKD. The CDR3 spans 17 residues. V was pared by 3 bases and J by 0 bases, with 13 bases between. The CDR3 reads CATSDRGATTNTGELFF. CDR3 bases: TGTGCCACCAGTGATCGAGGAGCTACTACGAACACCGGGGAGCTGTTTTTT.

This chain uses TRBV6-2 or TRBV6-3 with TRBJ2-2; 8 nucleotides align to TRBD1. V was clipped by 6 bases and J by 7 bases; unmatched bases: 7. The CDR3 length is 14 residues. The V gene's germline CDR1 is MNHEY and CDR2 SVGEGT. CDR3 loop: CASSVTGAYGELFF. Here the CDR3 DNA reads TGTGCCAGCAGCGTGACAGGGGCTTACGGGGAGCTGTTTTTT.

V usage is TRBV5-1 and J usage is TRBJ1-6; 8 nucleotides align to TRBD1. Germline trimming cut 4 bases from V and 8 bases from J; bases unmatched to any gene: 5. This CDR3 contains 14 residues. CDR1 and CDR2 from the germline V gene are SGHRS and YFSETQ. The CDR3 nucleotides are TGCGCCAGCAGCCAGGGACAGGACTATTCACCCCTCCACTTT. Protein: CASSQGQDYSPLHF. The whole variable domain, filled in from reference TRBV5-1 and TRBJ1-6, reads KAGVTQTPRYLIKTRGQQVTLSCSPISGHRSVSWYQQTPGQGLQFLFEYFSETQRNKGNFPGRFSGRQFSNSRSEMNVSTLELGDSALYLCASSQGQDYSPLHFGNGTRLTVT.

V and J are TRBV15 and TRBJ2-3; 7 bases fit TRBD2. V dropped 4 bases and J dropped 8; count of bases not matched to a gene: 21. Germline CDR1 LNHNV, CDR2 YYDKDF (reference sequence). The CDR3 runs to 18 residues. This CDR3 reads CATSNPEGLGPSGGTQYF. As DNA, the CDR3 is TGTGCCACCAGCAACCCAGAGGGGCTAGGTCCCTCGGGAGGTACGCAGTATTTT.

The J gene is TRBJ2-1, the V gene TRBV1; the tabulated D call, TRBD2, remains unverified against the DNA. TRBV1 is a pseudogene. CDR3 length: 20 residues. The CDR3 is CTSSQQTRASTGVESNEQFF. The CDR3 DNA sequence: TGCACCAGCAGCCAACAGACTAGAGCAAGTACGGGAGTGGAGAGCAATGAGCAGTTCTTC.

This clone was recorded only once. The V and J genes are TRBV6-5 and TRBJ1-3, with a weak D call TRBD1 (5 bases). The CDR3 has 14 residues. Trimming shortened V by 2 bases and J by 4 bases, and 9 bases separated the two germline ends. CDR1 is MNHEY, CDR2 SVGAGI, per germline. The CDR3: CASSYGGEGNTIYF. DNA of the CDR3: TGTGCCAGCAGTTACGGGGGGGAAGGAAACACCATATATTTT.

This clone has a handful of counts. The rearrangement uses TRBV2 and TRBJ1-5, with 9 bases identical to TRBD1. The CDR3 spans 15 residues. Germline CDR1 reads SNHLY; CDR2 reads FYNNEI. V lost 4 bases to trimming and J lost 4 bases; unmatched junction nucleotides: 5. The DNA of the CDR3 is TGTGCCAGCAGTGTGCCGGGACAGGGTAATCAGCCCCAGCATTTT. Amino acids: CASSVPGQGNQPQHF.

The chain joins TRBV7-2 to TRBJ2-1; 8 bases agree with TRBD2. The CDR3 is 16 residues long. V lost 1 base and J lost 7; bases outside the gene matches: 9. Germline CDR1 is SGHTA and CDR2 is FQGNSA. CDR3 amino acids: CASSLVTGRGRNEQFF. The CDR3 nucleotides read TGTGCCAGCAGCTTAGTGACCGGGAGGGGAAGGAATGAGCAGTTCTTC.

The chain has TRBV19 and TRBJ2-3; D unclear. The germline gives CDR1 LNHDA, CDR2 SQIVND (reference sequence). The V gene lost 5 bases and the J gene lost 3 bases, with 12 bases spanning the gap. The CDR3 is 14 amino acids. This CDR3 reads CASSRAAYTDTQYF. The CDR3 region has the DNA TGTGCCAGTAGTCGGGCGGCGTATACAGATACGCAGTATTTT.

V usage is TRBV7-2 and J usage is TRBJ2-3; 16 bases align to TRBD2. V lost 6 bases, J lost 5 bases, and 14 bases stayed unmatched. Per germline, CDR1 SGHTA and CDR2 FQGNSA. CDR3 length: 19 amino acids. The CDR3 region has the DNA TGTGCCAGCAGTCAAACCGGGACTAGCGGGAGGGGCGGTGGAGATACGCAGTATTTT. It codes for CASSQTGTSGRGGGDTQYF.

This clone was counted a few times. The V and J genes are TRBV5-1 and TRBJ1-6; D is possibly TRBD1 (6 bases). The CDR3 has 13 residues. V was trimmed by 7 bases and J by 8 bases, leaving 13 bases between them. Germline V gives CDR1 SGHRS, CDR2 YFSETQ. CDR3 DNA: TGCGCCAGCGGGCAGGGGATAGATTCACCCCTCCACTTT. Amino acids: CASGQGIDSPLHF.

This chain links TRBV29-1 with TRBJ1-2; 8 bases map to TRBD1. V gave up 3 bases and J gave up 8 bases; unmatched junction bases: 11. The CDR3 has 14 residues. Germline CDR1 reads SQVTM; CDR2 reads ANQGSEA. The CDR3 DNA follows: TGCAGCGTTGAGAGGTCGGGACAGGTGGGAGGCTACACCTTC. Its translation: CSVERSGQVGGYTF.

The V and J genes are TRBV5-1 and TRBJ2-2; the match to TRBD1 covers 8 bases. Trimming at V came to 4 bases and at J to 4 bases, leaving 12 bases not matched to a gene. The CDR3 is made up of 17 amino acids. Germline V gene data show CDR1 as SGHRS and CDR2 as YFSETQ. Here the CDR3 DNA reads TGCGCCAGCAGCAACCTCTTCGGGACAGGAGCCACCGGGGAGCTGTTTTTT. Amino acids: CASSNLFGTGATGELFF.

V and J are TRBV19 and TRBJ1-1; tentative D call: TRBD1 (5 bases). This CDR3 contains 17 residues. V was shortened by 2 bases and J by 1 base, with 17 bases between the two germline ends. Germline CDR1 is LNHDA and CDR2 is SQIVND (reference sequence). This CDR3 reads CASSIRVMGRWNTEAFF. CDR3 nucleotides: TGTGCCAGTAGTATAAGGGTAATGGGACGGTGGAACACTGAAGCTTTCTTT.

The chain couples TRBV24-1 to TRBJ2-1; 8 nucleotides agree with TRBD1. The CDR3 extends over 16 amino acids. Trimming removed 3 bases from V and 4 bases from J; junction bases left unmatched: 7. Germline V gene data show CDR1 as KGHDR and CDR2 as SFDVKD. The CDR3 sequence: CATSDPIGQGYNEQFF. CDR3 DNA: TGTGCCACCAGTGATCCTATTGGACAGGGATACAATGAGCAGTTCTTC.

This clone was observed once. The chain carries TRBV11-1 and TRBJ2-1; the D call may be TRBD1 or TRBD2 (5 bases each). The germline V and J ends were trimmed by 6 bases and 9 bases, with 12 bases remaining between them. Per the germline V gene, CDR1 is SGHAT and CDR2 is FQDESV (reference sequence). This CDR3 has 12 amino acids. Here the CDR3 reads CASSPFGAEQFF. The DNA for the CDR3 is TGTGCCAGCAGTCCGTTCGGGGCTGAGCAGTTCTTC.

The J gene is TRBJ2-7, the V gene TRBV6-5, with D perhaps matching TRBD1 (6 bases). Germline lookup yields CDR1 MNHEY and CDR2 SVGAGI. The V and J ends lost 7 bases and 4 bases respectively, with 20 bases between them. The CDR3 consists of 15 residues. Here the CDR3 reads CASTPRFGTFYEQYF. In nucleotides, the CDR3 is TGTGCCAGCACCCCCCGGTTCGGGACATTTTACGAGCAGTACTTC.

The CDR3 DNA sequence: TGTGCCAGCAGTTTATCGGGGGCTAGCGGTCCCCTAGGGCAGTACTTC. This gives the protein CASSLSGASGPLGQYF. The gene calls are TRBV27 and TRBJ2-7; D might be TRBD2 (7 bases). CDR3 length equals 16 residues. The germline V and J ends were trimmed by 0 bases and 9 bases, with 21 bases remaining between them. Germline-derived CDR1 and CDR2 are MNHEY and SMNVEV (reference sequence).

The chain has TRBV3-1 (or the pseudogene TRBV3-2) and TRBJ2-1, with D possibly TRBD1 on 6 matching bases. CDR3 length: 15 residues. The ends were cut back, 3 bases at V and 4 bases at J, with 13 bases in the middle. CDR1 is LGHDT and CDR2 is YNNKEL in the germline V gene (reference sequence). The CDR3 sequence is CASSHTGQQYNEQFF. The DNA for the CDR3 is TGTGCCAGCAGCCATACGGGACAACAATACAATGAGCAGTTCTTC.

J is TRBJ2-2 and V is TRBV28; perhaps D is TRBD1 or TRBD2 (5 bases each). Germline-derived CDR1 and CDR2 are MDHEN and SYDVKM. The CDR3 sequence is 14 residues long. V dropped 4 bases and J dropped 8 bases, with 14 bases sitting between them. The CDR3 sequence: CASSSSGAGGELFF. As DNA, the CDR3 is TGTGCCAGCAGTTCCTCCGGGGCGGGTGGGGAGCTGTTTTTT.

The rearrangement uses TRBV6-5 and TRBJ1-1, with a possible D match to TRBD1 (6 bases). Germline-derived CDR1 and CDR2 are MNHEY and SVGAGI. CDR3 length equals 15 residues. V lost 0 bases and J 5 bases, leaving 13 bases between the germline ends. The CDR3 reads CASSYSNRELTEAFF. DNA for the CDR3: TGTGCCAGCAGTTACTCGAACAGGGAATTGACTGAAGCTTTCTTT.

The genes are TRBV27 and TRBJ2-2, with TRBD2 identical over 7 bases. This CDR3 comprises 16 residues. The V gene end was trimmed by 6 bases and the J gene end by 7 bases; junction bases not matched to a gene: 14. Germline assignment: CDR1 MNHEY and CDR2 SMNVEV (reference sequence). CDR3 nucleotide sequence: TGTGCCAGCAGCCGGGTTGGGGCGGGAGCCGGCGGGGAGCTGTTTTTT. Translation gives CASSRVGAGAGGELFF.

This chain connects TRBV2 to TRBJ2-3; 8 nucleotides match TRBD1. Germline CDR1 reads SNHLY; CDR2 reads FYNNEI. The V and J ends lost 6 bases and 2 bases, in that order; junction bases with no gene match: 7. This CDR3 is 15 amino acids long. This CDR3 reads CASRQGARNTDTQYF. CDR3 bases: TGTGCCAGCAGGCAGGGGGCGCGTAACACAGATACGCAGTATTTT.

The V gene is TRBV28, the J gene TRBJ2-5; D is tentatively TRBD1 or TRBD2 (5 bases each). The ends were cut back, 8 bases at V and 10 bases at J, with 14 bases in the middle. CDR1 and CDR2 from the germline V gene are MDHEN and SYDVKM. CDR3 length equals 11 residues. Written as DNA, the CDR3 is TGTGCCAGCTCCCCGGGGCCCTTCCAGTACTTC. Its translation: CASSPGPFQYF.

V and J are TRBV30 and TRBJ1-4; D might be TRBD1 (5 bases). In germline, CDR1 is GTSNPN, CDR2 SVGIG (reference sequence). The CDR3 runs 13 residues. This CDR3 reads CGASGGMNEKLFF. The DNA of the CDR3 is TGTGGTGCTAGCGGGGGGATGAATGAAAAACTGTTTTTT.